One and the same sample provided the 27 T cell receptor beta chains below, sequenced in a study of cytomegalovirus exposure and HLA in healthy donors. The PCR ran on 60 Vbeta and 13 Jbeta primers. TCRdb's copy holds only in-frame clones and misses some; the assay was immunoSEQ multiplex PCR. The sample includes approximately 280,000 clones, 86% of them seen just once. Sequencing input: PBMCs. Receptors were obtained from a man in his forties in good health and CMV-seropositive.

The CDR3 DNA follows: TGTGCCAGCAGTGAAGAGGTGGGGGCGAGGGGCGAGCAGTACTTC. Amino acid sequence: CASSEEVGARGEQYF. The chain employs TRBV2 and TRBJ2-7; tentative D call: TRBD1 (6 bases). Trimming removed 1 base from V and 6 bases from J, with 16 bases in between. This CDR3 contains 15 residues. CDR1 SNHLY and CDR2 FYNNEI come from the germline V gene.

The table lists this clone with a few counts. This chain uses TRBV4-2 with TRBJ1-2; D ambiguous. The CDR3 length is 13 residues. Germline V CDR1 and CDR2: LGHNA, YNFKEQ. V lost 1 base and J 7 bases, leaving 10 bases between the germline ends. CDR3 sequence: CASSQGSSGGYTF. CDR3 coding DNA: TGTGCCAGCAGCCAAGGGTCGTCGGGTGGCTACACCTTC.

Comment on this clone: The junction and the germline gene differ at one end; a read error may be behind it. Other DNA sequences within the sample encode an identical CDR3. V usage is TRBV6-5 and J usage is TRBJ1-3; no definite D call. Germline V CDR1 and CDR2: MNHEY, SVGAGI. CDR3 length equals 14 residues. DNA for the CDR3: TGTGCCAGCAGCCCCGGACTATCTGGAAATACCATATATTTT. Its protein is CASSPGLSGNTIYF.

The chain joins TRBV9 to TRBJ2-2, with 7 positions matching TRBD1. The CDR3 is 14 amino acids. The V gene's germline CDR1 is SGDLS and CDR2 YYNGEE. V gave up 3 bases and J gave up 4 bases; unmatched junction bases: 3. The CDR3 protein is CASSEGQSTGELFF. CDR3 coding DNA: TGTGCCAGCAGCGAGGGACAGAGCACCGGGGAGCTGTTTTTT.

This chain connects TRBV11-2 to TRBJ1-4; D ambiguous. Trimming stripped 3 bases from V and 8 bases from J, with 7 bases between. This CDR3 comprises 12 residues. Germline loops: CDR1 SGHAT, CDR2 FQNNGV. Here the CDR3 DNA reads TGTGCCAGCAGCTTCGGCGGGGAAAAACTGTTTTTT. Its translation: CASSFGGEKLFF.

The chain carries TRBV9 and TRBJ2-5; TRBD2 is a possible D gene (6 bases). The V gene's germline CDR1 is SGDLS and CDR2 YYNGEE. The CDR3 consists of 15 residues. With 1 base removed from V and 3 bases from J, the gap between germline ends came to 13 bases. CDR3 loop: CASSVWGTLEETQYF. The CDR3 nucleotides are TGTGCCAGCAGCGTATGGGGGACTTTGGAAGAGACCCAGTACTTC.

This chain uses TRBV5-6 with TRBJ2-1; D unclear. V was pared by 0 bases and J by 10 bases, with 8 bases between. Germline CDR1 SGHDT, CDR2 YYEEEE. This CDR3 contains 12 residues. The CDR3 coding sequence is TGTGCCAGCAGCTTGGTATCCCCCGAGCAGTTCTTC. This sequence encodes CASSLVSPEQFF.

The count of this clone is one. Other DNA sequences in this sample translate to the same CDR3. V gene TRBV5-1 combines with J gene TRBJ2-1; 8 bases fit TRBD1. V gave up 4 bases and J gave up 3 bases; unmatched junction bases: 3. CDR3 length: 14 residues. Germline loops: CDR1 SGHRS, CDR2 YFSETQ. In DNA form, the CDR3 reads TGCGCCAGCAGCCTTGACAGGGGCTACAATGAGCAGTTCTTC. It codes for CASSLDRGYNEQFF.

This clone was observed a single time. The chain combines TRBV14 with TRBJ2-7; TRBD1 might be the D (6 bases). The CDR3 loop spans 15 amino acids. Germline loops: CDR1 SGHDN, CDR2 FVKESK. V was cut by 4 bases and J by 0 bases, with 13 bases left in between. The CDR3 region is CASSLTGQHSYEQYF. The CDR3 DNA is TGTGCCAGCAGCCTGACAGGCCAACACTCCTACGAGCAGTACTTC.

This chain joins TRBV4-3 and TRBJ2-7, with TRBD2 matching 10 bases. CDR1 is LGHNA and CDR2 is YSLEER in the germline V gene. Trimming cost V 0 bases and J 1 base; bases outside gene matches: 3. The CDR3 has 16 residues. This chain's CDR3 is CASSQDLAGESYEQYF. The DNA for the CDR3 is TGCGCCAGCAGCCAAGATCTAGCGGGAGAGTCCTACGAGCAGTACTTC.

V is TRBV5-6 and J is TRBJ2-3; TRBD2 matches at 8 bases. Germline CDR1 reads SGHDT; CDR2 reads YYEEEE. The CDR3 totals 17 residues. J lost 2 bases, V lost 1 base, and 9 bases had no gene match. The CDR3 DNA reads TGTGCCAGCAGCTTGATTAGCGGGGACTTCAACACAGATACGCAGTATTTT. Translating gives CASSLISGDFNTDTQYF. The full variable domain, in which reference TRBV5-6 and TRBJ2-3 provide the parts outside the CDR3, is DAGVTQSPTHLIKTRGQQVTLRCSPKSGHDTVSWYQQALGQGPQFIFQYYEEEERQRGNFPDRFSGHQFPNYSSELNVNALLLGDSALYLCASSLISGDFNTDTQYFGPGTRLTVL.

V is TRBV19 and J is TRBJ2-7; 14 bases line up with TRBD2. The length of the CDR3 is 18 residues. CDR1 LNHDA and CDR2 SQIVND come from the germline V gene (reference sequence). J was trimmed by 1 base and V by 1 base; bases with no gene match: 6. The CDR3 reads CASSIGGLAGDKSYEQYF. The DNA of the CDR3 is TGTGCCAGTAGTATAGGGGGACTAGCGGGAGACAAGTCCTACGAGCAGTACTTC.

The chain carries TRBV5-1 and TRBJ2-7; 7 bases map to TRBD1. The junction had 3 bases not matched to a gene; V was cut back by 2 bases and J by 1 base. CDR1 is SGHRS, CDR2 YFSETQ, per germline. The CDR3 spans 14 residues. The CDR3 DNA is TGCGCCAGCAGCTTCGACAGGGATTCCTACGAGCAGTACTTC. This gives the protein CASSFDRDSYEQYF.

The chain couples TRBV11-2 to TRBJ2-7; D may be TRBD2 (5 bases). CDR1 and CDR2 from the germline V gene are SGHAT and FQNNGV. Trimming removed 5 bases from V and 0 bases from J, with 11 bases in between. This CDR3 is 14 amino acids long. Written as DNA, the CDR3 is TGTGCCAGCAGCCGGACTCCACTCTCCTACGAGCAGTACTTC. It yields the protein CASSRTPLSYEQYF.

The chain carries TRBV7-2 and TRBJ1-2; D possibly corresponds to TRBD1 (6 bases). This CDR3 is 15 amino acids long. V lost 4 bases and J lost 6, with 18 bases in between. Germline CDR1 SGHTA, CDR2 FQGNSA. In DNA form, the CDR3 reads TGTGCCAGCAGCTCCTATACAGGGAATGGCGATGGCTACACCTTC. Translated: CASSSYTGNGDGYTF.

This chain links TRBV15 with TRBJ2-3; 8 positions match TRBD2. V was clipped by 3 bases and J by 4 bases; unmatched bases: 12. The CDR3 extends over 17 amino acids. Germline CDR1 and CDR2: LNHNV and YYDKDF (reference sequence). This chain's CDR3 is CATSSRSGGRNADTQYF. CDR3 nucleotide sequence: TGTGCCACCAGCAGCCGATCGGGCGGGAGGAACGCAGATACGCAGTATTTT. The entire variable domain, with the rest obtained from reference TRBV15 and TRBJ2-3, is as follows: DAMVIQNPRYQVTQFGKPVTLSCSQTLNHNVMYWYQQKSSQAPKLLFHYYDKDFNNEADTPDNFQSRRPNTSFCFLDIRSPGLGDTAMYLCATSSRSGGRNADTQYFGPGTRLTVL.

This clone is a singleton in its sample. The chain employs TRBV5-4 and TRBJ2-7, with D possibly TRBD1 on 5 matching bases. V lost 0 bases, J lost 2 bases, and 12 bases lay in between. This CDR3 has 15 amino acids. The germline V gene encodes CDR1 SGHNT and CDR2 YYREEE (reference sequence). The CDR3 region has the DNA TGTGCCAGCAGCTTGGAGGGGCAGTCTCCCTACGAGCAGTACTTC. Translated: CASSLEGQSPYEQYF.

This clone has a single count. The J gene is TRBJ1-2, the V gene TRBV5-8; 7 positions agree with TRBD1. The germline V gene has CDR1 SGHTS and CDR2 YDEGEE. CDR3 length equals 16 residues. Trimming removed 2 bases from V and 10 bases from J; junction bases left unmatched: 17. CDR3 sequence: CASSFFTGQTALVYTF. The CDR3 DNA reads TGTGCCAGCAGCTTTTTCACGGGACAGACTGCGCTTGTCTACACCTTC.

V usage is TRBV7-2 and J usage is TRBJ2-7; 11 positions match TRBD1. This CDR3 has 16 amino acids. Per the germline V gene, CDR1 is SGHTA and CDR2 is FQGNSA. The V segment lost 4 bases and the J segment 7 bases; nucleotides outside the gene matches: 12. Written as DNA, the CDR3 is TGTGCCAGCAGCTATAGGACCGGGACAGGGGGAGGAGAGCAGTACTTC. Translated, it gives CASSYRTGTGGGEQYF. The complete variable domain, with remaining parts taken from reference TRBV7-2 and TRBJ2-7, reads GAGVSQSPSNKVTEKGKDVELRCDPISGHTALYWYRQSLGQGLEFLIYFQGNSAPDKSGLPSDRFSAERTGGSVSTLTIQRTQQEDSAVYLCASSYRTGTGGGEQYFGPGTRLTVT.

The chain carries TRBV7-2 and TRBJ2-7; a weak D match, TRBD1 (6 bases). V lost 4 bases and J 0 bases, leaving 13 bases between the germline ends. The CDR3 runs 15 residues. CDR1 SGHTA and CDR2 FQGNSA come from the germline V gene. The CDR3 bases are TGTGCCAGCAGCTCGGGCAGGGGATTCTCCTACGAGCAGTACTTC. Its translation is CASSSGRGFSYEQYF.

This chain uses TRBV19 with TRBJ1-1; 9 nucleotides match TRBD1. V lost 7 bases and J lost 2; bases outside the gene matches: 5. Germline V CDR1 and CDR2: LNHDA, SQIVND (reference sequence). The CDR3 spans 14 residues. CDR3 bases: TGTGCCAGTAAGCCGGGACAGGGTAACACTGAAGCTTTCTTT. Its protein is CASKPGQGNTEAFF.

The chain recombines TRBV6-5 with TRBJ2-5; a possible D gene is TRBD1 (6 bases). This CDR3 has 14 amino acids. Germline V gives CDR1 MNHEY, CDR2 SVGAGI. V lost 6 bases and J 2 bases, leaving 13 bases between the germline ends. For the CDR3, the DNA is TGTGCCAGCAGAGCCGACAGGTTGCAAGAGACCCAGTACTTC. It translates to CASRADRLQETQYF.

The gene calls are TRBV10-2 and TRBJ2-3, with D possibly matching TRBD2 (5 bases). V dropped 2 bases and J dropped 8 bases, with 14 bases sitting between them. The CDR3 covers 14 residues. In germline, CDR1 is WSHSY, CDR2 SAAADI. The CDR3 sequence is CASSEDYLLPTQYF. The CDR3 DNA follows: TGCGCCAGCAGTGAGGACTACCTCTTACCTACGCAGTATTTT.

The chain uses TRBV28 and TRBJ2-7; no definite D call. From germline, CDR1 is MDHEN and CDR2 SYDVKM. Between the trimmed V and J ends, which lost 6 bases and 0 bases, there was a span of 9 bases. The CDR3 runs to 13 residues. This CDR3 is CASSPEYSYEQYF. CDR3 in DNA: TGTGCCAGCAGCCCCGAGTACTCCTACGAGCAGTACTTC.

The chain's CDR3 is CSVIATYEQYF. The CDR3 coding sequence is TGCAGCGTTATTGCGACCTACGAGCAGTACTTC. The V call is TRBV29-1, the J call TRBJ2-7; D gene uncertain. V dropped 5 bases and J dropped 2 bases, with 7 bases sitting between them. The CDR3 runs to 11 residues. Germline V gene sequence: CDR1 SQVTM, CDR2 ANQGSEA.

This clone was seen just once. The chain carries TRBV29-1 and TRBJ2-1; 14 bases map to TRBD2. V was pared by 7 bases and J by 1 base, with 12 bases of the junction left unmatched. The CDR3 runs to 18 residues. CDR1 and CDR2 from the germline V gene are SQVTM and ANQGSEA. CDR3 sequence reads: CSARRLAGGPRSYNEQFF. CDR3 coding DNA: TGCAGCGCTCGGCGACTAGCGGGAGGGCCTCGGTCCTACAATGAGCAGTTCTTC.

The CDR3 DNA is TGTGCCAGCAGTTTCAGGACAGCTAACTATGGCTACACCTTC. Amino acid sequence: CASSFRTANYGYTF. The V gene is TRBV6-5, the J gene TRBJ1-2, with D perhaps TRBD1 (6 bases). In germline, CDR1 is MNHEY, CDR2 SVGAGI. The CDR3 runs to 14 residues. Trimming removed 4 bases from V and 0 bases from J, with 9 bases in between.